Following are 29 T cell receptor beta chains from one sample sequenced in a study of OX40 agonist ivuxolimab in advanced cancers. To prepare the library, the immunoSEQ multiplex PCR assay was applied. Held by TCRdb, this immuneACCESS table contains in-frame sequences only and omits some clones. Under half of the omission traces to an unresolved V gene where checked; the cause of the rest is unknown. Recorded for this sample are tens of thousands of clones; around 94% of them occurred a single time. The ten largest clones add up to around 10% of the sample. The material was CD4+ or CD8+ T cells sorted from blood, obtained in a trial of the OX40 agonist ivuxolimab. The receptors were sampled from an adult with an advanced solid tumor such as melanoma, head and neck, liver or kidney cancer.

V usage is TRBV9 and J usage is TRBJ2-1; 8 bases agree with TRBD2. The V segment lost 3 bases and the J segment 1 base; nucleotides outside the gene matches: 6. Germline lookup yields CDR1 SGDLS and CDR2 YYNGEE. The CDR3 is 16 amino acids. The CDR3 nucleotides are TGTGCCAGCAGCGCCTCCTTAGCGGGATCCTACAATGAGCAGTTCTTC. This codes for CASSASLAGSYNEQFF.

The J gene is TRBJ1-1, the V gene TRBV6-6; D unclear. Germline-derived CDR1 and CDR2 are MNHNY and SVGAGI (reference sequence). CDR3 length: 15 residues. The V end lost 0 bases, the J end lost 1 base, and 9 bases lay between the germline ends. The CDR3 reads CASSYSGRQNTEAFF. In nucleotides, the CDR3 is TGTGCCAGCAGTTACTCGGGCAGGCAGAACACTGAAGCTTTCTTT.

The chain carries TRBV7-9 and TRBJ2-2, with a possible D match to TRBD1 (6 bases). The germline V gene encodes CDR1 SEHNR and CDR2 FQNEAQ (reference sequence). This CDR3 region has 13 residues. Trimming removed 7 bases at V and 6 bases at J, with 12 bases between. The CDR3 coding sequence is TGTGCCAGCACCCCCCCAGGGGCCGGGGAGCTGTTTTTT. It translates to CASTPPGAGELFF. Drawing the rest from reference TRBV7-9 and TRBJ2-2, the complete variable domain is DTGVSQNPRHKITKRGQNVTFRCDPISEHNRLYWYRQTLGQGPEFLTYFQNEAQLEKSRLLSDRFSAERPKGSFSTLEIQRTEQGDSAMYLCASTPPGAGELFFGEGSRLTVL.

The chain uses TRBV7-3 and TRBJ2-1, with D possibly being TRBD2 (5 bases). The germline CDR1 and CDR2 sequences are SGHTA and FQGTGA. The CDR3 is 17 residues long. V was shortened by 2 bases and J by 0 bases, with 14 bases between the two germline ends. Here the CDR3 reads CASSLVPEALSYNEQFF. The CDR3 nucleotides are TGTGCCAGCAGCTTAGTTCCGGAGGCCCTCTCCTACAATGAGCAGTTCTTC.

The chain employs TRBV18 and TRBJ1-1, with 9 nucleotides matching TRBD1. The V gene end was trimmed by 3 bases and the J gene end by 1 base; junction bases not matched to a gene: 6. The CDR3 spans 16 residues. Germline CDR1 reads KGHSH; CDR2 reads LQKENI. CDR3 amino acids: CASSPRDRVENTEAFF. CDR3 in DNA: TGTGCCAGCTCACCCCGGGACAGGGTGGAGAACACTGAAGCTTTCTTT.

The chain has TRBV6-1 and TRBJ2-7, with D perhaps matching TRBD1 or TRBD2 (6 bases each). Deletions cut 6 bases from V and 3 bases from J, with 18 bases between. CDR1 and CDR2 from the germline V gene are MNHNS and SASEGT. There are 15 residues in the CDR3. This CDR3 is CASSAPIGGGYEQYF. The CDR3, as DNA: TGTGCCAGCAGCGCCCCGATAGGGGGAGGCTACGAGCAGTACTTC.

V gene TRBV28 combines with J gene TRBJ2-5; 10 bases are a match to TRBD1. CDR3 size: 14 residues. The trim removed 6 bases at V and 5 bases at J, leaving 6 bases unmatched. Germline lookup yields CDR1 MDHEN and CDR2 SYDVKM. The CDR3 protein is CASSRDRGGETQYF. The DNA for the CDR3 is TGTGCCAGCAGCAGGGACAGGGGCGGTGAGACCCAGTACTTC.

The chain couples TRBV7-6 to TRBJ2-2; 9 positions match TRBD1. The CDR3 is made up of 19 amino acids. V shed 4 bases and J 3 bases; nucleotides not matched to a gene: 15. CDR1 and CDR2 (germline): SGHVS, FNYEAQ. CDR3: CASSSTHRDRDEDTGELFF. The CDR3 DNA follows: TGTGCCAGCAGCTCCACACACCGGGACAGGGACGAGGACACCGGGGAGCTGTTTTTT.

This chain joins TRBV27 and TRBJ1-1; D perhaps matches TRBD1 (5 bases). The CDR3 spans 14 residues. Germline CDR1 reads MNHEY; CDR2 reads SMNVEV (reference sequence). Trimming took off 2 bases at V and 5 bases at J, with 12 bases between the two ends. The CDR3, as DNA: TGTGCCAGCAGTTTAGGGGCAGGGCAAACTGAAGCTTTCTTT. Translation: CASSLGAGQTEAFF.

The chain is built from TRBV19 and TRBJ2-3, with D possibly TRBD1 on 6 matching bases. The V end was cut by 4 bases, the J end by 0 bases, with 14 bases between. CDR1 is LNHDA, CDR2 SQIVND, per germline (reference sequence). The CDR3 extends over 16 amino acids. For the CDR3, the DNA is TGTGCCAGTAGTACGCCGGACAGATCTAGCACAGATACGCAGTATTTT. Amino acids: CASSTPDRSSTDTQYF.

The CDR3 spells CASSREGGGDEKLFF. The CDR3 DNA follows: TGCGCCAGCAGCCGAGAAGGGGGTGGCGATGAAAAACTGTTTTTT. The V and J genes are TRBV4-1 and TRBJ1-4, with a weak D call TRBD1 (6 bases). CDR3 size: 15 residues. The germline CDR1 and CDR2 sequences are MGHRA and YSYEKL. V gave up 4 bases and J gave up 6 bases, with 15 bases separating them.

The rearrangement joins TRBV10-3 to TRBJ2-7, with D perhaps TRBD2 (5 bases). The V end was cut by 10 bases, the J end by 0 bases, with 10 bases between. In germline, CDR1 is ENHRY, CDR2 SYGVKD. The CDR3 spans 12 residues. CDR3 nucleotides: TGTGCCACCGGACGGGACTCCTACGAGCAGTACTTC. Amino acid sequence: CATGRDSYEQYF.

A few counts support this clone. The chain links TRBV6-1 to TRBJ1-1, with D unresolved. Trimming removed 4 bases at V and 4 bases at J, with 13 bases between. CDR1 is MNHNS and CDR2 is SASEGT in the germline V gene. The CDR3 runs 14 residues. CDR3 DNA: TGTGCCAGCAGTGCCTCAGGAAGTTTCACTGAAGCTTTCTTT. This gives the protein CASSASGSFTEAFF.

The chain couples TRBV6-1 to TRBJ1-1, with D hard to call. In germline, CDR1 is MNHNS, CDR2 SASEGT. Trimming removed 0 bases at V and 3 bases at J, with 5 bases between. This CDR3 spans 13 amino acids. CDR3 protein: CASSEAGYTEAFF. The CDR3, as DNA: TGTGCCAGCAGTGAAGCAGGATACACTGAAGCTTTCTTT.

The CDR3 nucleotides are TGTGCCAGTAGTAGCCCCGGGACAGCCTACGAGCAGTACTTC. Amino acids: CASSSPGTAYEQYF. V is TRBV19 and J is TRBJ2-7, with 7 bases that match TRBD1. Germline V gene lookup returns CDR1 LNHDA and CDR2 SQIVND (reference sequence). V lost 4 bases and J lost 2; bases outside the gene matches: 5. The CDR3 is made up of 14 amino acids.

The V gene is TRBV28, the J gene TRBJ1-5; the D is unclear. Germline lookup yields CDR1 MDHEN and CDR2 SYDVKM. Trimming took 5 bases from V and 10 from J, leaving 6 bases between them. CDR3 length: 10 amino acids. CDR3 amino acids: CASSQDPQHF. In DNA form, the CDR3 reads TGTGCCAGCAGTCAGGACCCCCAGCATTTT.

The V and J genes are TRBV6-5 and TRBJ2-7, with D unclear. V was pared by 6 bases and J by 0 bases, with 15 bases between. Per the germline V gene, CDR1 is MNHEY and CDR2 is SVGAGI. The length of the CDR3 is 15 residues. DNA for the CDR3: TGTGCCAGCAGGAGAACAACACAGAGCTCCTACGAGCAGTACTTC. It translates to CASRRTTQSSYEQYF.

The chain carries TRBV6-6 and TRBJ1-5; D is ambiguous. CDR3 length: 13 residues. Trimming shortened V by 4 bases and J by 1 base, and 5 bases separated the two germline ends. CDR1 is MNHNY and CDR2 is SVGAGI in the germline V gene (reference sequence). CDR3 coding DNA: TGTGCCAGCAGTTTATCCAGCAATCAGCCCCAGCATTTT. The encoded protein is CASSLSSNQPQHF.

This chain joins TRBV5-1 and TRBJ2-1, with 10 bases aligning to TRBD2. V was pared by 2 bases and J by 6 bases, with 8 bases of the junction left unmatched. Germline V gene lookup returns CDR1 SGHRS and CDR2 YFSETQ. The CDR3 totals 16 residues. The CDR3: CASSFDLAGEFNEQFF. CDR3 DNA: TGCGCCAGCAGCTTTGACCTAGCGGGAGAGTTCAATGAGCAGTTCTTC.

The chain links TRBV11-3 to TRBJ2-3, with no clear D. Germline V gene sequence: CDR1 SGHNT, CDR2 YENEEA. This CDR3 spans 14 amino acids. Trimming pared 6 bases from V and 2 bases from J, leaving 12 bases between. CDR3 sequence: CASRKDRDTDTQYF. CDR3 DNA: TGTGCCAGCAGGAAGGACCGAGACACAGATACGCAGTATTTT.

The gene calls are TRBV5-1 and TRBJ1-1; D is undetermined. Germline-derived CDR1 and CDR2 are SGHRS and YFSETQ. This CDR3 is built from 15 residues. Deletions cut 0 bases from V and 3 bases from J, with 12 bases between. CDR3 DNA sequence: TGCGCCAGCAGCTTGGGGACTTCGACGGACACTGAAGCTTTCTTT. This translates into CASSLGTSTDTEAFF.

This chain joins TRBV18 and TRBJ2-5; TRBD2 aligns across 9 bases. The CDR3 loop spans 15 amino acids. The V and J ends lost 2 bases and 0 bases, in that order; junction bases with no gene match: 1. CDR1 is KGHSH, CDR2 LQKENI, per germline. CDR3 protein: CASSPTSGYQETQYF. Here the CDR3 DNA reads TGTGCCAGCTCACCAACTAGCGGGTACCAAGAGACCCAGTACTTC.

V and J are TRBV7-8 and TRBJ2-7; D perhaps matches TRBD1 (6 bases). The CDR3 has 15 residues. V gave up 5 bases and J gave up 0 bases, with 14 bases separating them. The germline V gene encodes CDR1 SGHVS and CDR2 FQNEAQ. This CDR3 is CASSGGHLISYEQYF. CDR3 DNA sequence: TGTGCCAGCAGCGGGGGACACTTAATCTCCTACGAGCAGTACTTC.

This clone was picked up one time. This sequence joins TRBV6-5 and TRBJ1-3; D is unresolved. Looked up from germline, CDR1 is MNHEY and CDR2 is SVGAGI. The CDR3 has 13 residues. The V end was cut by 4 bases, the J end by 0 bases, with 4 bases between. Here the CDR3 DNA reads TGTGCCAGCAGTTCGGCCTCTGGAAACACCATATATTTT. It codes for CASSSASGNTIYF.

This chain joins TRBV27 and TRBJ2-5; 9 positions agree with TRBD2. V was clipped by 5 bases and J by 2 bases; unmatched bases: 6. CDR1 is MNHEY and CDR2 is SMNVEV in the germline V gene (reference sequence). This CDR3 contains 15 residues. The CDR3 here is CASSPGTSFQETQYF. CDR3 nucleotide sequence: TGTGCCAGCAGTCCCGGGACTAGCTTTCAAGAGACCCAGTACTTC.

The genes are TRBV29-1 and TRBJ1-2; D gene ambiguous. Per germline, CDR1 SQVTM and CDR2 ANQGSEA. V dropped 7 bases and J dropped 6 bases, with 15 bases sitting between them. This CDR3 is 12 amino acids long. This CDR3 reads CSARMTPDGYTF. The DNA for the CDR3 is TGCAGCGCCAGGATGACTCCAGATGGCTACACCTTC. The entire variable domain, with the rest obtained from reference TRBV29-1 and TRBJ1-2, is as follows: SAVISQKPSRDICQRGTSLTIQCQVDSQVTMMFWYRQQPGQSLTLIATANQGSEATYESGFVIDKFPISRPNLTFSTLTVSNMSPEDSSIYLCSARMTPDGYTFGSGTRLTVV.

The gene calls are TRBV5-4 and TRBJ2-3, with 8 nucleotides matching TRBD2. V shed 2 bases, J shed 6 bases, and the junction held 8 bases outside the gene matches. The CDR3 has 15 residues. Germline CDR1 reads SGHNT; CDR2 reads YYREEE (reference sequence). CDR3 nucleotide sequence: TGTGCCAGCAGCTTAACGGTAGCGGGGATCGATACGCAGTATTTT. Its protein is CASSLTVAGIDTQYF.

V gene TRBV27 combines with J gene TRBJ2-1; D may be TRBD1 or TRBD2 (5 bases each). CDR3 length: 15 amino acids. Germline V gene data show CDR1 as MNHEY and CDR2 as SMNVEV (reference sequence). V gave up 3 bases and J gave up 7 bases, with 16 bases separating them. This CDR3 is CASSLGDPPSNEQFF. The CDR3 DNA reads TGTGCCAGCAGTTTGGGGGACCCCCCGAGTAATGAGCAGTTCTTC.

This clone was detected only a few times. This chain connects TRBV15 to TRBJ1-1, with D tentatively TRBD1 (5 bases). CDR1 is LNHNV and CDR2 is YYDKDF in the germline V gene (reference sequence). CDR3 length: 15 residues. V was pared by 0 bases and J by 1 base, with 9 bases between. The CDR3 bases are TGTGCCACCAGCAGAGATAGGGACGGGAACACTGAAGCTTTCTTT. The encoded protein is CATSRDRDGNTEAFF.